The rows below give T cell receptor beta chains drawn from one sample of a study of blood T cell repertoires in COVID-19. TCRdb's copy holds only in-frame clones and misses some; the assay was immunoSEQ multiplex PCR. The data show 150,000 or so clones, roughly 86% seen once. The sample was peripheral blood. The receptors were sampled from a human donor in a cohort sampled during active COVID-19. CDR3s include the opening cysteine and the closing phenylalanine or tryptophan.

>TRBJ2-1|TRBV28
CASSSTGTGNNEQFF
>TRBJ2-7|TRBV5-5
CASSHSPSGSIYEQYF
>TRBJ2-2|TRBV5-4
CASSDSTKPQTGELFF
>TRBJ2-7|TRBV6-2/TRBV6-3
CASSSQQGAQYF
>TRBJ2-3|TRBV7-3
CASSLTSGQSTTQYF
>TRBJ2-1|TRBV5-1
CASSLMASGSTGEQFF
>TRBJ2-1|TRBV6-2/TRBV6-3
CASSLVSGSYEQFF
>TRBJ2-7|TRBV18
CASSHRTSGSVYEQYF
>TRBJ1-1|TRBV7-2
CASSLNGGRNTEAFF
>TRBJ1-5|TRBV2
CASSENRVGNQPQHF
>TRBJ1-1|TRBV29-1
CSVEGGTGGRAFF
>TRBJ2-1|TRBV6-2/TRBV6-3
CASSAGQISYNEQFF
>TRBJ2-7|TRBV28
CASSDGGIRGEQYF
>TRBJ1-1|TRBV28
CASSPRGTEAFF
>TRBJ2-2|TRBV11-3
CASSPKSYTGELFF
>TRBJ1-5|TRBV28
CASSPQVSNQPQHF
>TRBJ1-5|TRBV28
CASSLVNNQPQHF
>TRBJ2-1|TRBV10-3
CAISESRGAKDNEQFF
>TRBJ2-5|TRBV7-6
CASSSEGGPIQETQYF
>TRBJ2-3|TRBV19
CASSIDPPGGGTDTQYF
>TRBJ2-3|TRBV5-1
CASGTGDTDTQYF
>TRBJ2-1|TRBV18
CASSPLATGSNEQFF
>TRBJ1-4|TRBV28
CASSFDRGYPNEKLFF
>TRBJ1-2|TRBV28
CASSSDRVSRVRGYTF
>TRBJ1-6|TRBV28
CASRPKWDRGFVLNSPLHF
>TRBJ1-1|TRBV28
CASSWSQTVMNTEAFF
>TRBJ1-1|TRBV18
CASSSDSFMNTEAFF
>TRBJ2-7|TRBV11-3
CASSLGTGGLGEQYF
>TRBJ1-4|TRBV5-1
CASSPARATNEKLFF
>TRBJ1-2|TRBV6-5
CASTRTLSNYGYTF
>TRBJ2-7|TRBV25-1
CASSDRVDYEQYF
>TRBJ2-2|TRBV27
CASSPLEGPNTGELFF
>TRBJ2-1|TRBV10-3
CAISEIKTGGSYNEQFF
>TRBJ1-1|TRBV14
CASSQGGRTEAFF
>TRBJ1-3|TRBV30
CAWSVSPGIIPSGNTIYF
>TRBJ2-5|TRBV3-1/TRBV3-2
CASSQVGTSGGDIQETQYF
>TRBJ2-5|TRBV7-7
CASSLLRLAGEETQYF
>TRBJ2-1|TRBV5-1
CASSSGRLAGVLEQFF
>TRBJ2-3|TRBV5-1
CASSLGQGGGTDTQYF
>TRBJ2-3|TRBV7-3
CASSRGQGGPDTQYF
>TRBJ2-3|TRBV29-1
CSVEDRREGLRADTQYF
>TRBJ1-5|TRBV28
CASSQWGTENQPQHF
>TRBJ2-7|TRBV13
CASRGTGVYEQYF
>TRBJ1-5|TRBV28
CASSSPGTGNQPQHF
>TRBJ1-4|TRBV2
CASSIYRQGAGEKLFF
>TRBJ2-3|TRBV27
CASSFRTSGASDTQYF
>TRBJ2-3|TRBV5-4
CASSLAGNEYF
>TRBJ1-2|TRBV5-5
CASSLAVEGYTF
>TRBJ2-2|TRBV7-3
CASSLRGQTWNTGELFF
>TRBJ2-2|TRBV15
CATSRGLTGIQTGELFF
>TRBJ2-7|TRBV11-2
CASSLRQGSSEQYF